Shown below are 18 T cell receptor beta chains from a single sample sequenced in a study of PD-1 blockade in classical Hodgkin lymphoma. All patients relapsed after autologous stem cell transplantation, and brentuximab vedotin exposure varied. The method was immunoSEQ multiplex PCR; TCRdb's version includes in-frame clones alone and lacks a portion of them. The top ten clones hold 2.5% to 3% of a sample with about 43,000 clones, around three quarters of them seen once. The sample consisted of peripheral blood mononuclear cells (PBMCs), taken before the second cycle of nivolumab. Source of these receptors: a human donor with classical Hodgkin lymphoma.

This clone is labeled as medium-sized. The V call is TRBV28, the J call TRBJ1-3; D is uncertain. CDR1 and CDR2 (germline): MDHEN, SYDVKM. The CDR3 is 15 amino acids. Trimming took off 3 bases at V and 0 bases at J, with 9 bases between the two ends. DNA for the CDR3: TGTGCCAGCAGTTTCCCCCTCCACTCTGGAAACACCATATATTTT. Translated, it gives CASSFPLHSGNTIYF. Filled out from reference TRBV28 and TRBJ1-3, the complete variable domain reads DVKVTQSSRYLVKRTGEKVFLECVQDMDHENMFWYRQDPGLGLRLIYFSYDVKMKEKGDIPEGYSVSREKKERFSLILESASTNQTSMYLCASSFPLHSGNTIYFGEGSWLTVV.

The CDR3 bases are TGTGCCAGCAGCTTAGTTGGGGGGTCCAATGAGCAGTTCTTC. It encodes CASSLVGGSNEQFF. The chain combines TRBV11-3 with TRBJ2-1, with D tentatively TRBD2 (6 bases). V lost 1 base, J lost 6 bases, and 10 bases lay in between. The CDR3 runs 14 residues. The germline V gene has CDR1 SGHNT and CDR2 YENEEA.

V is TRBV6-1 and J is TRBJ2-7, with 8 bases that match TRBD1. The CDR3 runs to 15 residues. Per germline, CDR1 MNHNS and CDR2 SASEGT. J was trimmed by 2 bases and V by 6 bases; bases with no gene match: 9. CDR3 sequence (DNA): TGTGCCAGCAGCCTCAAACCAGGGGGCCCCTACGAGCAGTACTTC. The encoded protein is CASSLKPGGPYEQYF.

V is TRBV5-1 and J is TRBJ2-7, with 8 bases aligning to TRBD1. The CDR3 runs 14 residues. CDR1 is SGHRS and CDR2 is YFSETQ in the germline V gene. V trimming: 0 bases; J trimming: 3 bases; junction bases outside the gene matches: 2. CDR3 loop: CASSLEQGGYEQYF. The CDR3, as DNA: TGCGCCAGCAGCTTGGAACAGGGGGGCTACGAGCAGTACTTC.

This chain links TRBV4-2 with TRBJ2-6; possibly TRBD1 for D (6 bases). Germline V lookup: CDR1 LGHNA, CDR2 YNFKEQ. The CDR3 consists of 16 residues. V dropped 1 base and J dropped 6 bases, with 13 bases sitting between them. CDR3 amino acids: CASSQVRPGAANVLTF. DNA of the CDR3: TGTGCCAGCAGCCAAGTGCGGCCAGGGGCGGCCAACGTCCTGACTTTC.

This chain connects TRBV28 to TRBJ1-1, with TRBD1 matching over 8 bases. V shed 5 bases and J 4 bases; nucleotides not matched to a gene: 15. Germline V gene lookup returns CDR1 MDHEN and CDR2 SYDVKM. This CDR3 contains 17 residues. The CDR3 spells CASSPPGGQMRGTEAFF. The CDR3 DNA is TGTGCCAGCAGTCCCCCAGGGGGCCAGATGAGGGGCACTGAAGCTTTCTTT. Full variable domain (missing parts from reference TRBV28 and TRBJ1-1): DVKVTQSSRYLVKRTGEKVFLECVQDMDHENMFWYRQDPGLGLRLIYFSYDVKMKEKGDIPEGYSVSREKKERFSLILESASTNQTSMYLCASSPPGGQMRGTEAFFGQGTRLTVV.

The gene calls are TRBV4-2 and TRBJ2-2; TRBD2 matches at 11 bases. Germline lookup yields CDR1 LGHNA and CDR2 YNFKEQ. This CDR3 is built from 15 residues. The V and J ends lost 6 bases and 4 bases, in that order; junction bases with no gene match: 4. CDR3 DNA sequence: TGTGCCAGCAGAAATAGCGGGGGGGTCACCGGGGAGCTGTTTTTT. It codes for CASRNSGGVTGELFF.

The chain links TRBV2 to TRBJ1-4; D not resolved. V gave up 8 bases and J gave up 8 bases, with 12 bases separating them. CDR1 SNHLY and CDR2 FYNNEI come from the germline V gene. The CDR3 contains 12 residues. Here the CDR3 reads CASLLTPEKLFF. CDR3 nucleotides: TGTGCCAGCTTGCTTACCCCGGAAAAACTGTTTTTT.

The chain recombines TRBV21-1 with TRBJ2-2; the D call of TRBD2 is as the table states it, not checked on the DNA. TRBV21-1 is a listed pseudogene. The CDR3 runs to 17 residues. The CDR3 here is CASTKRGARGLYGELFF. CDR3 nucleotides: TGTGCCAGCACTAAACGGGGGGCCCGTGGGTTATACGGGGAGCTGTTTTTT.

This clone was observed a few times. CDR3: CASSSGQSNTEAFF. The CDR3, as DNA: TGTGCCAGCAGCTCGGGACAATCGAACACTGAAGCTTTCTTT. The chain couples TRBV7-9 to TRBJ1-1, with a weak D call TRBD1 (6 bases). This CDR3 is 14 amino acids long. V lost 4 bases and J 1 base, leaving 10 bases between the germline ends. Looked up from germline, CDR1 is SEHNR and CDR2 is FQNEAQ (reference sequence).

The chain joins TRBV15 to TRBJ1-1, with unresolved D. CDR3 length: 12 amino acids. Trimming left V 0 bases short and J 11 bases short, with 10 bases between. Germline assignment: CDR1 LNHNV and CDR2 YYDKDF (reference sequence). CDR3 loop: CATSREKLTAFF. CDR3 bases: TGTGCCACCAGCAGAGAGAAACTGACGGCTTTCTTT. Drawing the rest from reference TRBV15 and TRBJ1-1, the complete variable domain is DAMVIQNPRYQVTQFGKPVTLSCSQTLNHNVMYWYQQKSSQAPKLLFHYYDKDFNNEADTPDNFQSRRPNTSFCFLDIRSPGLGDTAMYLCATSREKLTAFFGQGTRLTVV.

The gene calls are TRBV4-2 and TRBJ1-3, with 7 bases fitting TRBD1. Germline V gene lookup returns CDR1 LGHNA and CDR2 YNFKEQ. The trim removed 3 bases at V and 2 bases at J, leaving 10 bases unmatched. This CDR3 is built from 17 residues. CDR3 sequence (DNA): TGTGCCAGCAGCCAGGACGGGACAGTGGGTACTGGAAACACCATATATTTT. This sequence encodes CASSQDGTVGTGNTIYF.

This chain joins TRBV9 and TRBJ2-1, with 8 bases identical to TRBD1. Germline trimming cut 7 bases from V and 9 bases from J; bases unmatched to any gene: 9. The CDR3 has 13 amino acids. Per the germline V gene, CDR1 is SGDLS and CDR2 is YYNGEE. The CDR3 is CASGQDRDTEQFF. The DNA for the CDR3 is TGTGCCAGCGGGCAGGACAGGGATACTGAGCAGTTCTTC.

This chain uses TRBV21-1 with TRBJ1-5; the table's D call, TRBD1, has no DNA check behind it. TRBV21-1 is a known pseudogene. This CDR3 contains 13 residues. The CDR3 sequence is CASSIRAAQPQHF. The CDR3 DNA follows: TGTGCCAGCAGCATCAGGGCGGCTCAGCCCCAGCATTTT.

The chain carries TRBV15 and TRBJ2-1; D may be TRBD1 (6 bases). The CDR3 totals 14 residues. Per germline, CDR1 LNHNV and CDR2 YYDKDF (reference sequence). V shed 1 base and J shed 9 bases, with 13 bases lying between them. The CDR3 DNA sequence: TGTGCCACCAGCAGAGTCCACAGGGAGACTGAGCAGTTCTTC. Amino acids: CATSRVHRETEQFF.

The chain employs TRBV2 and TRBJ2-1; 7 nucleotides match TRBD1. CDR1 is SNHLY, CDR2 FYNNEI, per germline. The CDR3 totals 12 residues. The ends lost 6 bases at V and 5 bases at J; junction bases unmatched: 1. CDR3 region: CASSGTDNEQFF. CDR3 sequence (DNA): TGTGCCAGCAGCGGGACAGACAATGAGCAGTTCTTC.

The genes are TRBV27 and TRBJ1-5; TRBD1 matches at 11 bases. The germline CDR1 and CDR2 sequences are MNHEY and SMNVEV (reference sequence). The CDR3 is 15 amino acids. The V segment lost 5 bases and the J segment 5 bases; nucleotides outside the gene matches: 5. The CDR3 here is CASSLMGQGDQPQHF. CDR3 DNA: TGTGCCAGCAGTCTTATGGGACAGGGGGATCAGCCCCAGCATTTT.

V and J are TRBV7-2 and TRBJ1-4; unclear D gene. The germline V gene has CDR1 SGHTA and CDR2 FQGNSA. V was clipped by 3 bases and J by 8 bases, with 10 bases between them. CDR3 length: 13 residues. CDR3 nucleotides: TGTGCCAGCAGCTTCCCAGGAGGGGAAAAACTGTTTTTT. Protein product: CASSFPGGEKLFF.